This TCR beta chain derives from a study of T cells in Graves' hyperthyroidism and ophthalmopathy. In making diagnoses, clinical symptoms, serum thyroxine and TRAb, thyroid ultrasound and orbital computed tomography were all used. Overall study findings and caveats: Most expanded thyroid clonotypes above 0.001 recurred in blood. By a 13 V-J model, ophthalmopathy was set apart from stable hyperthyroidism.

Details on this clonotype: Its antigen remains unknown.

What was amplified from RNA transcripts were TCR beta CDR3 regions. The HTBI set primed first-round TCR CDR3 RT-PCR. TCRdb used MiXCR to reprocess the multiplex PCR reads, holding one entry per CDR3 protein. The table includes 550,000 to 700,000 distinct CDR3 sequences, 35% to 55% detected once. Germline CDR1 reads SNHLY; CDR2 reads FYNNEI. CDR3 length equals 14 residues. V shed 4 bases and J shed 5 bases, with 14 bases lying between them. The sequencing sample was made of peripheral blood or thyroid tissue (not recorded which). The clonotype originates from an adult woman with Graves' disease, either hyperthyroidism or ophthalmopathy (not recorded which). V and J are TRBV2 and TRBJ1-2; D may be TRBD1 (6 bases). CDR3 DNA sequence: TGTGCCAGCAGTGTGGCACGGGGGCGGTATGGCTACACCTTC. Translation: CASSVARGRYGYTF. The whole variable domain, remainder taken from reference TRBV2 and TRBJ1-2, is EPEVTQTPSHQVTQMGQEVILRCVPISNHLYFYWYRQILGQKVEFLVSFYNNEISEKSEIFDDQFSVERPDGSNFTLKIRSTKLEDSAMYFCASSVARGRYGYTFGSGTRLTVV.